This T cell receptor (beta chain) was sequenced during a study of T cells in Graves' hyperthyroidism and ophthalmopathy. Amplified regions were TCR beta CDR3 sequences from RNA transcripts. During a first-round RT-PCR of the TCR CDR3, the HTBI primer set was used. One entry per CDR3 protein, called by TCRdb with MiXCR from the multiplex PCR reads. The repertoire has some 560,000 distinct CDR3 sequences, around 13% of them found once; the top ten carry about 14%. This clonotype was picked up many times. The patients, who ranged from 18 to 65 in age, presented with newly diagnosed hyperthyroidism lasting under 2 months. Patients with uncontrolled infections, other autoimmune diseases, pregnancy or lactation were excluded. The germline gives CDR1 SNHLY, CDR2 FYNNEI. This CDR3 has 13 residues. J lost 4 bases, V lost 6 bases, and 4 bases had no gene match.

The chain joins TRBV2 to TRBJ2-3, with 7 bases fitting TRBD2. The sequencing input was blood. This sequence originates from a woman aged 40 to 50 with Graves' hyperthyroidism. CDR3 in amino acids: CASRGGSADTQYF. The DNA for the CDR3 is TGTGCCAGCAGGGGCGGGAGCGCAGATACGCAGTATTTT.